This TCR beta chain was recorded in a study of CD8 T cells in ankylosing spondylitis. General study results and limits: There was a TCR beta motif, made of several highly homologous variants, that appeared characteristic of ankylosing spondylitis blood. Reportedly, disease-linked clones are significantly enriched in ankylosing spondylitis patients' matched synovial fluid. In the blood and synovial fluid of reactive arthritis, some motif variants had been previously reported. Clones linked with disease were CD8+ and fairly uncommon in the peripheral blood.

In this sample, this clonotype turned up a few times. What it binds is unknown. Germline V gene lookup returns CDR1 MNHNS and CDR2 SASEGT. The CDR3 contains 16 residues. V was clipped by 11 bases and J by 2 bases; unmatched bases: 12. The TCR beta libraries were generated through quantitative 5'-RACE incorporating molecular barcodes. TCRdb independently ran MiXCR on the 5' RACE reads; one entry per CDR3 protein. The data hold a few hundred thousand distinct CDR3 sequences, with 15% to 20% observed a single time. This TCR was sampled from a male donor with ankylosing spondylitis. Sequences were obtained from blood, either unsorted or a sorted T cell fraction (not recorded which). V gene TRBV6-1 combines with J gene TRBJ2-7; 13 nucleotides match TRBD2. Here the CDR3 DNA reads TGTGCCGCCCCGGGGAAAGGACTAGCGGGAGCCTACGAGCAGTACTTC. It specifies CAAPGKGLAGAYEQYF.